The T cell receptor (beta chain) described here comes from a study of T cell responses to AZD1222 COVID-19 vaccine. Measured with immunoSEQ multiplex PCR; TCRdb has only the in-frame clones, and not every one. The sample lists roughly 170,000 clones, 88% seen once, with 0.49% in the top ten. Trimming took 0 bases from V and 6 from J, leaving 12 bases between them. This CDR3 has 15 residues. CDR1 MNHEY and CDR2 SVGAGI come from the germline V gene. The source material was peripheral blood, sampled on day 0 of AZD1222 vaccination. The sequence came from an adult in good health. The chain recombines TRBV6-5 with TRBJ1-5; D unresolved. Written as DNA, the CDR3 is TGTGCCAGCAGTTACTCGATGGTAGGGAGTCAGCCCCAGCATTTT. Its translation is CASSYSMVGSQPQHF.